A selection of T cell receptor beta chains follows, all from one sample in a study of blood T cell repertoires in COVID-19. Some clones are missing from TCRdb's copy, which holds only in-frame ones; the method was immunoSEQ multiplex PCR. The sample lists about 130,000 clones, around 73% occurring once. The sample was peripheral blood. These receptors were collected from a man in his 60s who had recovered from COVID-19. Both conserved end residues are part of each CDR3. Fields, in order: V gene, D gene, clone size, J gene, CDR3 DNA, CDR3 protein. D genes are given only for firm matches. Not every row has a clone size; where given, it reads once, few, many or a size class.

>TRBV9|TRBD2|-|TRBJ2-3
TGTGCCAGCAGCCTCGGGAGGGCGGCAGATACGCAGTATTTT
CASSLGRAADTQYF
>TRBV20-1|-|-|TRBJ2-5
TGCAGTGCCGAAAACGAGGCTAGCCAGTACTTC
CSAENEASQYF
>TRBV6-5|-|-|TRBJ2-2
TGTGCCAGCAGTTACCGGGGGACCGGGGAGCTGTTTTTT
CASSYRGTGELFF
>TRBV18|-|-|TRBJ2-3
TGTGCCAGCTCACCTTACACAGATACGCAGTATTTT
CASSPYTDTQYF
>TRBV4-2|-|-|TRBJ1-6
TGTGCCAGCAGCCAAGATCAGAGTGACAGCCTTCTACCCCTCCACTTT
CASSQDQSDSLLPLHF
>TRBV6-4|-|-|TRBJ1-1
TGTGCCAGCAGCCCCTCAGGGAGGGCGGACACTGAAGCTTTCTTT
CASSPSGRADTEAFF
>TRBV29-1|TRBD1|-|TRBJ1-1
TGCAGCGCTAACAGGGGGATGAACACTGAAGCTTTCTTT
CSANRGMNTEAFF
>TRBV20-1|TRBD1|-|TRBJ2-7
TGCAGTGCTAGTCATGGGACAGCATACTACGAGCAGTACTTC
CSASHGTAYYEQYF
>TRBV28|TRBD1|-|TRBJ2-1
TGTGCCAGCAGAGAACCGGGACAGTACTACAATGAGCAGTTCTTC
CASREPGQYYNEQFF
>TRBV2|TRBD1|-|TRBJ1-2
TGTGCCAGCAGCCGGGACAGGGGGGTTCATGGCTACACCTTC
CASSRDRGVHGYTF
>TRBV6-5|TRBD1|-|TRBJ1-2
TGTGCCAGCAGGCCGGACAGGGGATCAGAAGGCTACACCTTC
CASRPDRGSEGYTF
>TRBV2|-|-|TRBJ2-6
TGTGCCACCAGTTACTCTGGGGCCAACGTCCTGACTTTC
CATSYSGANVLTF
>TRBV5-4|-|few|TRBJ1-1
TGTGCCAGCAGCTCACGGGGGAGGGCGAACACTGAAGCTTTCTTT
CASSSRGRANTEAFF
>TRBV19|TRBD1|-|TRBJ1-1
TGTGCCAGTAGACACAGGGGTAAAAACACTGAAGCTTTCTTT
CASRHRGKNTEAFF
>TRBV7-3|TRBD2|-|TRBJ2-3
TGTGCCAGCAGCTTAAAGACTAGCGTTAACACAGATACGCAGTATTTT
CASSLKTSVNTDTQYF
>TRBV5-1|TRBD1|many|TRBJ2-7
TGCGCCAGCAGCCCGGGACAGGGGAGCTACGAGCAGTACTTC
CASSPGQGSYEQYF
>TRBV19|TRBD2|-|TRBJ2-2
TGTGCCAGTTCGCTTTGGGGGGGCGGGGAGCTGTTTTTT
CASSLWGGGELFF
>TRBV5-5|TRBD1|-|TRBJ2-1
TGTGCCAGCAGCTTGGCAGGACAGGAGTACAATGAGCAGTTCTTC
CASSLAGQEYNEQFF
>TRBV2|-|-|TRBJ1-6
TGTGCCAGCAGTCGCCCCACGGTGCCCCTCCACTTT
CASSRPTVPLHF
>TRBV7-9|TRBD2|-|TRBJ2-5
TGTGCCAGCAGCCTTACAAGCGGGGGCCAAGAGACCCAGTACTTC
CASSLTSGGQETQYF
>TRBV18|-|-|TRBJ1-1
TGTGCCAGCTCCGGGGGGTGGCGTGAGAACACTGAAGCTTTCTTT
CASSGGWRENTEAFF
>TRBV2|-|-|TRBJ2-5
TGTGCCAGCAGTGCCCCTGAGACCCAGTACTTC
CASSAPETQYF
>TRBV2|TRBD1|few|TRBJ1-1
TGTGCCAGCAGAGCAGGGGGAACTGAAGCTTTCTTT
CASRAGGTEAFF
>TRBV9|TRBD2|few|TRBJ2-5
TGTGCCAGCAGCCCCCGGACTAGCGAAGGGGAGACCCAGTACTTC
CASSPRTSEGETQYF
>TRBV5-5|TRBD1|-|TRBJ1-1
TGTGCCAGCAGTCTGACAGGGAGCTCTGAAGCTTTCTTT
CASSLTGSSEAFF
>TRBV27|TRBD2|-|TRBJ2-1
TGTGCCAGCAAACTAGCGGGAGTCTACAATGAGCAGTTCTTC
CASKLAGVYNEQFF
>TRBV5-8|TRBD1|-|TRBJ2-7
TGTGCCAGCAGCTTTCAGGGGGCTTCCTACGAGCAGTACTTC
CASSFQGASYEQYF
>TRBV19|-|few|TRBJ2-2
TGTGCCAGTATTCAAGGGACAAACACCGGGGAGCTGTTTTTT
CASIQGTNTGELFF
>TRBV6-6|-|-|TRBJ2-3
TGTGCCAGCAGCCCCGGACTTACTACAGATACGCAGTATTTT
CASSPGLTTDTQYF
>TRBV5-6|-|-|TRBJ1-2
TGTGCCAGCAGCCCCGCGCAGGGGAGCTATGGCTACACCTTC
CASSPAQGSYGYTF
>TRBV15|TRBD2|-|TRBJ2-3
TGTGCCACCAGCTATCCGGGAGGGCCGAACACAGATACGCAGTATTTT
CATSYPGGPNTDTQYF
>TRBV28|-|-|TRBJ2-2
TGTGCCAGCAGCCCCGCAGGGGACACCGGGGAGCTGTTTTTT
CASSPAGDTGELFF
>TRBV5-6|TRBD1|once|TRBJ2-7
TGTGCCAGCAGCTCGTCAACAGGGGGCGCATGGGGCGAGCAGTACTTC
CASSSSTGGAWGEQYF
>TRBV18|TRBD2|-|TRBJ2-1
TGTGCCAGCTCACCTCCTCTTCTGGGACTAGCATTACCCAATGAGCAGTTCTTC
CASSPPLLGLALPNEQFF
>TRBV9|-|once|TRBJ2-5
TGTGCCAGCAGCGTTTACAGAATCCAAGAGACCCAGTACTTC
CASSVYRIQETQYF
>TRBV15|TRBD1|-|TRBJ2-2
TGTGCCACCAGCAGAGATACGACAGGGACCGGGGAGCTGTTTTTT
CATSRDTTGTGELFF
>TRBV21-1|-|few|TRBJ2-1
TGTGCCAGCAGCGGGAGCTCCTACAATGAGCAGTTCTTC
CASSGSSYNEQFF
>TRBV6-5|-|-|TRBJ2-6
TGTGCCAGCAGGACTGGGTACTCTGGGGCCAACGTCCTGACTTTC
CASRTGYSGANVLTF
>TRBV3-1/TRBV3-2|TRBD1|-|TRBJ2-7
TGTGCCAGCAGCCAAAGCTGGACAGGCGAGCAGTACTTC
CASSQSWTGEQYF
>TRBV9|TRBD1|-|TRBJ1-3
TGTGCCAGCAGCGAACGACAGGGTTCAGGAAACACCATATATTTT
CASSERQGSGNTIYF
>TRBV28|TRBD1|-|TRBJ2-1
TGTGCCAGCAGGCCAGCCGGGACAGGTTTCAATGAGCAGTTCTTC
CASRPAGTGFNEQFF
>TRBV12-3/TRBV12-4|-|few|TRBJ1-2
TGTGCCAGCAGGTCGACAGCCCGGACCTCCTTC
CASRSTARTSF
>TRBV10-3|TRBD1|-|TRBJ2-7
TGTGCCATCAGGACAGGGGGCGGCTACGAGCAGTACTTC
CAIRTGGGYEQYF
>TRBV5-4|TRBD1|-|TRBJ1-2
TGTGCCAGCAGCCCGGGACAGAGCCGGTCTGGCTACACCTTC
CASSPGQSRSGYTF
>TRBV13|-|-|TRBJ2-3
TGTGCCAGCAGCTTTAGTGCTTCCCAGGGCGCAGATACGCAGTATTTT
CASSFSASQGADTQYF
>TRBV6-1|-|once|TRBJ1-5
TGTGCCAGCAGTGAAGCGCGCGGGAATCAGCCCCAGCATTTT
CASSEARGNQPQHF
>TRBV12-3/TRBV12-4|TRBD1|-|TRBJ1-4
TGTGCCAGCAGTCAGACAGGGATTGGAAAACTGTTTTTT
CASSQTGIGKLFF
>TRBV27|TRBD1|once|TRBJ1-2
TGTGCCAGCGCTCTGGGACAGGGGGCTTACACCTTC
CASALGQGAYTF
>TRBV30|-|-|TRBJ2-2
TGTGCCTGGGACTCGATGACAGTGTGGGCCGGGGAGCTGTTTTTT
CAWDSMTVWAGELFF
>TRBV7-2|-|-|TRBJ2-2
TGTGCCAGCAGCTTAGTGGCGGGGAACACCGGGGAGCTGTTTTTT
CASSLVAGNTGELFF
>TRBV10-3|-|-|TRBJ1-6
TGTGCCATCAGTGAGGGGTGGCGGGGGGCGAGAAATTCACCCCTCCACTTT
CAISEGWRGARNSPLHF
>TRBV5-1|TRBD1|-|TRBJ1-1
TGCGCCAGCAGCATAGGGACAGCGGGCACTGAAGCTTTCTTT
CASSIGTAGTEAFF
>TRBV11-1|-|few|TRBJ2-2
TGTGCCAGCAGCTTAGAAGCGAGCGACGGGGAGCTGTTTTTT
CASSLEASDGELFF
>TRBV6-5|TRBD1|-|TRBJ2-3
TGTGCCAGCAGTATTACAGGGGATCGGGCAGATACGCAGTATTTT
CASSITGDRADTQYF
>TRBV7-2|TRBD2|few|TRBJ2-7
TGTGCCAGCAGCTTATTCCGGACTAGTAATTACGAGCAGTACTTC
CASSLFRTSNYEQYF
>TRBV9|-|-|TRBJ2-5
TGTGCCAGCAGCGTAAACACCGAAGAGACCCAGTACTTC
CASSVNTEETQYF
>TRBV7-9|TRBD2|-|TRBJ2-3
TGTGCCAGCAGCTCTTCTAGCGGCCCTCACACAGATACGCAGTATTTT
CASSSSSGPHTDTQYF